What follows are 24 T cell receptor beta chains derived from one specimen sequenced in a study of Ad26.COV2.S vaccination and SARS-CoV-2 variants. TCRdb's copy holds only in-frame clones and misses some; the assay was immunoSEQ multiplex PCR. The sample has about 450,000 clones, nearly 90% seen once. The treatment denotes: roughly 20 received Ad26.COV2.S at low or high dose, single or two shots; 5 received placebo; per-sample allocation not given. Sample collection was performed on day 63 after the first vaccine or placebo injection. The specimen comprised peripheral blood, sampled in a trial of Ad26.COV2.S vaccine versus placebo. These receptors all come from a person between 18 and 60 years old who received the Ad26.COV2.S COVID-19 vaccine or a placebo.

This rearrangement joins TRBV27 to TRBJ2-7; 7 positions agree with TRBD1. CDR3 size: 14 residues. The trim removed 2 bases at V and 1 base at J, leaving 2 bases unmatched. Per germline, CDR1 MNHEY and CDR2 SMNVEV (reference sequence). CDR3 in DNA: TGTGCCAGCAGTTTAAACAGGGGTTCCTACGAGCAGTACGTC. Protein product: CASSLNRGSYEQYV.

The rearrangement joins TRBV6-5 to TRBJ1-1; a possible D gene is TRBD1 (5 bases). CDR1 MNHEY and CDR2 SVGAGI come from the germline V gene. The CDR3 contains 14 residues. Between the trimmed V and J ends, which lost 7 bases and 2 bases, there was a span of 14 bases. CDR3 loop: CASKPGPTNTEAFF. The CDR3 nucleotides read TGTGCCAGCAAGCCGGGACCGACAAACACTGAAGCTTTCTTT.

The V and J genes are TRBV7-9 and TRBJ2-1; 8 bases fit TRBD2. The CDR3 covers 15 residues. The V segment lost 1 base and the J segment 5 bases; nucleotides outside the gene matches: 4. Germline V CDR1 and CDR2: SEHNR, FQNEAQ (reference sequence). The CDR3 sequence: CASSLGETSDNEQFF. CDR3 DNA sequence: TGTGCCAGCAGCTTAGGTGAGACTAGCGACAATGAGCAGTTCTTC.

For this clone: Relative to the germline gene, one junction end is altered; a read error may explain this. The chain couples TRBV5-6 to TRBJ1-2, with D perhaps TRBD1 (5 bases). Looked up from germline, CDR1 is SGHDT and CDR2 is YYEEEE. The CDR3 is made up of 14 amino acids. The CDR3 loop reads CASNLVDIWDGYTF. The DNA of the CDR3 is TGTGCCAGCAACTTGGTGGACATTTGGGATGGCTACACCTTC.

V is TRBV4-3 and J is TRBJ1-2; weak D call: TRBD1 (6 bases). V was trimmed by 0 bases and J by 6 bases, leaving 14 bases between them. CDR3 length equals 15 residues. Germline CDR1 is LGHNA and CDR2 is YSLEER. The CDR3: CASSQEVAGEDGYTF. CDR3 nucleotides: TGCGCCAGCAGCCAAGAAGTGGCAGGGGAGGATGGCTACACCTTC.

The chain carries TRBV4-2 and TRBJ1-4; 7 nucleotides match TRBD1. This CDR3 is 14 amino acids long. The V segment lost 4 bases and the J segment 12 bases; nucleotides outside the gene matches: 11. Germline values: CDR1 LGHNA, CDR2 YNFKEQ. DNA of the CDR3: TGTGCCAGCAGCCCCGGGACAGCGGCCCTGGAACTGTTTTTT. It is translated as CASSPGTAALELFF.

This chain joins TRBV7-2 and TRBJ1-2, with D possibly matching TRBD1 (6 bases). Trimming cost V 2 bases and J 8 bases, with 24 bases left between them. Germline V gene data show CDR1 as SGHTA and CDR2 as FQGNSA. This CDR3 region has 17 residues. Here the CDR3 reads CASSLSASDSQSRGYTF. The CDR3 DNA is TGTGCCAGCAGCTTATCGGCCTCGGACAGCCAGTCGCGGGGCTACACCTTC.

The genes are TRBV2 and TRBJ1-2; D not certain. CDR1 is SNHLY and CDR2 is FYNNEI in the germline V gene. The V gene lost 5 bases and the J gene lost 0 bases, with 7 bases spanning the gap. The CDR3 totals 13 residues. The CDR3 sequence is CASSTGTNYGYTF. The CDR3 DNA reads TGTGCCAGCAGTACCGGGACTAACTATGGCTACACCTTC. Together with reference TRBV2 and TRBJ1-2, the CDR3 gives the full variable domain: EPEVTQTPSHQVTQMGQEVILRCVPISNHLYFYWYRQILGQKVEFLVSFYNNEISEKSEIFDDQFSVERPDGSNFTLKIRSTKLEDSAMYFCASSTGTNYGYTFGSGTRLTVV.

V usage is TRBV23-1 and J usage is TRBJ2-5, with 7 bases identical to TRBD2. TRBV23-1 is noted as an ORF with a role that remains uncertain. Trimming removed 4 bases from V and 1 base from J; junction bases left unmatched: 6. This CDR3 is built from 15 residues. The CDR3 is CASSPGSGAQETQYF. In nucleotides, the CDR3 is TGCGCCAGCAGTCCGGGCAGCGGGGCCCAAGAGACCCAGTACTTC.

This clone was observed once. The J gene is TRBJ2-1, the V gene TRBV27; D is perhaps TRBD2 (6 bases). The CDR3 contains 13 residues. CDR1 is MNHEY and CDR2 is SMNVEV in the germline V gene (reference sequence). Trimming removed 10 bases at V and 8 bases at J, with 18 bases between. The CDR3 loop reads CATLPSEGYEQFF. The DNA of the CDR3 is TGTGCCACCCTTCCTAGCGAGGGCTATGAGCAGTTCTTC.

The genes are TRBV4-2 and TRBJ2-2; no reliable D call. V gave up 0 bases and J gave up 9 bases, with 14 bases separating them. Germline lookup yields CDR1 LGHNA and CDR2 YNFKEQ. The CDR3 runs 15 residues. The CDR3, as DNA: TGTGCCAGCAGCCAAGATTCGGGCCCCGGCAGGGAGCTGTTTTTT. Translation gives CASSQDSGPGRELFF.

The chain carries TRBV7-9 and TRBJ2-7, with D possibly being TRBD1 (5 bases). Trimming cost V 4 bases and J 5 bases, with 12 bases left between them. CDR3 length equals 13 residues. Germline V gene sequence: CDR1 SEHNR, CDR2 FQNEAQ (reference sequence). The CDR3 here is CASSSARAHEQYF. In nucleotides, the CDR3 is TGTGCCAGCAGCTCTGCCAGGGCCCACGAGCAGTACTTC.

The rearrangement joins TRBV9 to TRBJ2-2, with 11 nucleotides matching TRBD2. The CDR3 is 15 residues long. Trimming removed 0 bases from V and 5 bases from J; junction bases left unmatched: 0. The germline V gene has CDR1 SGDLS and CDR2 YYNGEE. This CDR3 reads CASSVGLAGTGELFF. The CDR3, as DNA: TGTGCCAGCAGCGTAGGACTAGCGGGGACCGGGGAGCTGTTTTTT.

V gene TRBV10-2 combines with J gene TRBJ2-3; 11 bases agree with TRBD2. The CDR3 length is 16 residues. The ends lost 6 bases at V and 0 bases at J; junction bases unmatched: 5. Germline V gives CDR1 WSHSY, CDR2 SAAADI. This CDR3 reads CASRTLAGASTDTQYF. The CDR3 DNA reads TGCGCCAGCAGGACACTAGCGGGGGCTAGCACAGATACGCAGTATTTT.

The chain joins TRBV7-2 to TRBJ1-1; D is unresolved. The CDR3 has 14 amino acids. The ends were cut back, 6 bases at V and 1 base at J, with 12 bases in the middle. Germline loops: CDR1 SGHTA, CDR2 FQGNSA. The CDR3 sequence: CASRTQYTNTEAFF. The CDR3 DNA sequence: TGTGCCAGCAGGACACAGTACACGAACACTGAAGCTTTCTTT.

The chain recombines TRBV15 with TRBJ2-3; unclear D gene. Per germline, CDR1 LNHNV and CDR2 YYDKDF (reference sequence). This CDR3 region has 13 residues. V was cut by 0 bases and J by 6 bases, with 7 bases left in between. The CDR3, as DNA: TGTGCCACCAGCAGAGATAATTCGGATACGCAGTATTTT. This sequence encodes CATSRDNSDTQYF.

The genes are TRBV9 and TRBJ1-5; no reliable D call. Germline CDR1 is SGDLS and CDR2 is YYNGEE. CDR3 length: 14 residues. V lost 4 bases, J lost 6 bases, and 14 bases lay in between. The CDR3 region has the DNA TGTGCCAGCAGCCCTTTCTCGGGAGGTCAGCCCCAGCATTTT. It translates to CASSPFSGGQPQHF.

This rearrangement joins TRBV27 to TRBJ1-6; no clear D gene. This CDR3 is built from 14 residues. Germline CDR1 is MNHEY and CDR2 is SMNVEV (reference sequence). V was clipped by 2 bases and J by 8 bases, with 10 bases between them. CDR3 in amino acids: CASSLMGLYSPLHF. As DNA, the CDR3 is TGTGCCAGCAGTTTAATGGGGTTGTATTCACCCCTCCACTTT.

The chain combines TRBV28 with TRBJ1-4, with D perhaps TRBD1 (5 bases). Deletions cut 6 bases from V and 5 bases from J, with 19 bases between. Germline V lookup: CDR1 MDHEN, CDR2 SYDVKM. The CDR3 consists of 16 residues. This chain's CDR3 is CASSSFPGTGNEKLFF. In nucleotides, the CDR3 is TGTGCCAGCAGCTCCTTTCCCGGGACCGGAAATGAAAAACTGTTTTTT.

The V and J genes are TRBV7-6 and TRBJ2-1; the match to TRBD2 covers 10 bases. The ends lost 6 bases at V and 3 bases at J; junction bases unmatched: 8. Germline V gene data show CDR1 as SGHVS and CDR2 as FNYEAQ. CDR3 length: 16 amino acids. Here the CDR3 DNA reads TGTGCCAGCAGACCCAGCGGGAGGGCCTTCTACAATGAGCAGTTCTTC. Amino acid sequence: CASRPSGRAFYNEQFF.

The V call is TRBV15, the J call TRBJ2-3; D unclear. The CDR3 has 16 amino acids. The germline V and J ends were trimmed by 0 bases and 2 bases, with 12 bases remaining between them. Per the germline V gene, CDR1 is LNHNV and CDR2 is YYDKDF (reference sequence). The CDR3 DNA sequence: TGTGCCACCAGCAGAGAACCCCACAGAATCACAGATACGCAGTATTTT. Its translation is CATSREPHRITDTQYF.

This chain links TRBV28 with TRBJ1-6; D is undetermined. This CDR3 has 13 residues. Germline lookup yields CDR1 MDHEN and CDR2 SYDVKM. Trimming took 3 bases from V and 3 from J, leaving 3 bases between them. The CDR3 bases are TGTGCCAGCAGTTTGAGCTATAATTCACCCCTCCACTTT. Encoded protein: CASSLSYNSPLHF.

The V call is TRBV5-6, the J call TRBJ2-5; 8 nucleotides line up with TRBD1. J was trimmed by 5 bases and V by 0 bases; bases with no gene match: 6. This CDR3 region has 15 residues. Germline V gene data show CDR1 as SGHDT and CDR2 as YYEEEE. CDR3 nucleotide sequence: TGTGCCAGCAGCTTGGTTTCAGGGGGCTTGGAGACCCAGTACTTC. Protein product: CASSLVSGGLETQYF. The full variable domain, rest sourced from reference TRBV5-6 and TRBJ2-5, is DAGVTQSPTHLIKTRGQQVTLRCSPKSGHDTVSWYQQALGQGPQFIFQYYEEEERQRGNFPDRFSGHQFPNYSSELNVNALLLGDSALYLCASSLVSGGLETQYFGPGTRLLVL.

With regard to this clone: Other DNA variants within this sample encode the same CDR3. J is TRBJ1-6 and V is TRBV2; 7 bases line up with TRBD1. The CDR3 contains 15 residues. Germline V gene lookup returns CDR1 SNHLY and CDR2 FYNNEI. With 4 bases clipped from V and 1 base from J, the junction kept 1 base outside the gene matches. The CDR3 bases are TGTGCCAGCAGTGGACAGGGATCCTATAATTCACCCCTCCACTTT. It yields the protein CASSGQGSYNSPLHF.